The 15 T cell receptor beta chains in this list originate from one sample, sequenced in a study of CD8 T cells in Susac syndrome. Reverse transcription of about 0.5 to 1 ug RNA was carried out with random hexamers. MiXCR was run by TCRdb on the immunoSEQ multiplex PCR reads, yielding one entry per CDR3 protein. The sample contains some 120,000 distinct CDR3 sequences, about nine tenths of which appear only once. Sequenced sample: CD8+ T cells from PBMCs. Receptors originate from a human donor in good health.

The rearrangement joins TRBV10-3 to TRBJ1-2, with no clear D. The CDR3 loop spans 15 amino acids. Looked up from germline, CDR1 is ENHRY and CDR2 is SYGVKD. Trimming removed 0 bases at V and 0 bases at J, with 8 bases between. The chain's CDR3 is CAISESRKTNYGYTF. CDR3 nucleotides: TGTGCCATCAGTGAGTCGAGAAAAACTAACTATGGCTACACCTTC.

The CDR3 DNA sequence: TGCAGTGCTGGACTAGCGGGACCCGGGGAGCTGTTTTTT. It encodes CSAGLAGPGELFF. V usage is TRBV20-1 and J usage is TRBJ2-2; 12 bases are a match to TRBD2. V trimming: 5 bases; J trimming: 6 bases; junction bases outside the gene matches: 1. The CDR3 runs 13 residues. The germline V gene encodes CDR1 DFQATT and CDR2 SNEGSKA (reference sequence).

V gene TRBV14 combines with J gene TRBJ2-7; D remains ambiguous. In germline, CDR1 is SGHDN, CDR2 FVKESK. The CDR3 contains 13 residues. With 3 bases removed from V and 4 bases from J, the gap between germline ends came to 10 bases. The chain's CDR3 is CASSQGMFYEQYF. CDR3 DNA: TGTGCCAGCAGCCAGGGCATGTTTTACGAGCAGTACTTC. Full variable domain (outside the CDR3, taken from reference TRBV14 and TRBJ2-7): EAGVTQFPSHSVIEKGQTVTLRCDPISGHDNLYWYRRVMGKEIKFLLHFVKESKQDESGMPNNRFLAERTGGTYSTLKVQPAELEDSGVYFCASSQGMFYEQYFGPGTRLTVT.

The chain joins TRBV11-2 to TRBJ1-2, with unresolved D. This CDR3 comprises 14 residues. Trimming took 5 bases from V and 3 from J, leaving 13 bases between them. Germline lookup yields CDR1 SGHAT and CDR2 FQNNGV. CDR3 DNA: TGTGCCAGCAGCAACAGCCTCGGGGACTATGGCTACACCTTC. This sequence encodes CASSNSLGDYGYTF.

The chain links TRBV5-1 to TRBJ2-5; TRBD2 agrees at 7 bases. The V segment lost 2 bases and the J segment 4 bases; nucleotides outside the gene matches: 11. Germline values: CDR1 SGHRS, CDR2 YFSETQ. CDR3 size: 16 residues. The CDR3 loop is CASSFSGGSKGETQYF. CDR3 DNA: TGCGCCAGCAGCTTTTCAGGCGGGAGTAAGGGAGAGACCCAGTACTTC.

This clonotype occurred a few times. This sequence joins TRBV5-1 and TRBJ2-2, with 9 nucleotides matching TRBD1. Germline CDR1 SGHRS, CDR2 YFSETQ. The V gene end was trimmed by 4 bases and the J gene end by 2 bases; junction bases not matched to a gene: 3. The CDR3 covers 15 residues. CDR3: CASSRTGDNTGELFF. CDR3 bases: TGCGCCAGCAGCCGGACAGGGGACAACACCGGGGAGCTGTTTTTT.

This chain connects TRBV25-1 to TRBJ1-6; D might be TRBD1 (5 bases). The CDR3 is 14 amino acids. Trimming stripped 6 bases from V and 13 bases from J, with 19 bases between. Looked up from germline, CDR1 is MGHDK and CDR2 is SYGVNS. CDR3 protein: CASSGDDHGSPLHF. The CDR3 region has the DNA TGTGCCAGCAGCGGGGACGATCACGGGAGCCCCCTCCACTTT.

This chain connects TRBV10-3 to TRBJ2-7, with 12 bases identical to TRBD2. Germline V gene sequence: CDR1 ENHRY, CDR2 SYGVKD. Unmatched junction bases numbered 7, after V lost 1 base and J lost 6 bases. The CDR3 is 16 amino acids. CDR3 DNA: TGTGCCATCAGTGAGTTGACTAGCGGGGGCACGAGCGAGCAGTACTTC. It specifies CAISELTSGGTSEQYF.

The CDR3 bases are TGTGCCAGCAGCTTGAACAGGGATCTAAACGAGCAGTACTTC. This sequence encodes CASSLNRDLNEQYF. V gene TRBV7-3 combines with J gene TRBJ2-7; possibly TRBD1 for D (6 bases). The V end was cut by 3 bases, the J end by 5 bases, with 14 bases between. The CDR3 runs 14 residues. Germline CDR1 reads SGHTA; CDR2 reads FQGTGA.

This clonotype has a single count. The chain recombines TRBV9 with TRBJ1-6; 7 bases agree with TRBD1. Trimming took 3 bases from V and 6 from J; bases not matched to a gene: 9. Per germline, CDR1 SGDLS and CDR2 YYNGEE. The CDR3 sequence is 16 residues long. CDR3 sequence: CASSGNRQGSNSPLHF. The CDR3 coding sequence is TGTGCCAGCAGCGGAAATAGACAGGGTAGTAATTCACCCCTCCACTTT.

This sequence joins TRBV20-1 and TRBJ2-1; possible D gene TRBD2, 5 bases. Trimming took off 6 bases at V and 0 bases at J, with 15 bases between the two ends. The CDR3 loop spans 15 amino acids. Germline V lookup: CDR1 DFQATT, CDR2 SNEGSKA (reference sequence). CDR3 bases: TGCAGTGCCGGAGGAAACCCCCGCTCCTACAATGAGCAGTTCTTC. This gives the protein CSAGGNPRSYNEQFF.

This sequence joins TRBV5-6 and TRBJ2-2; 9 bases align to TRBD1. The CDR3 has 18 amino acids. Germline V gene lookup returns CDR1 SGHDT and CDR2 YYEEEE. V was pared by 0 bases and J by 5 bases, with 11 bases of the junction left unmatched. DNA of the CDR3: TGTGCCAGCAGCTTGGTCGGTGGGGGACAGGGTGTGACCGGGGAGCTGTTTTTT. This sequence encodes CASSLVGGGQGVTGELFF.

The chain couples TRBV19 to TRBJ1-2; maybe TRBD1 (6 bases). The germline CDR1 and CDR2 sequences are LNHDA and SQIVND (reference sequence). With 9 bases removed from V and 4 bases from J, the gap between germline ends came to 12 bases. The CDR3 length is 12 residues. The CDR3 protein is CASVGAGYGYTF. The CDR3 DNA reads as TGTGCCAGCGTGGGGGCTGGCTATGGCTACACCTTC.

The chain has TRBV25-1 and TRBJ2-2; D is ambiguous. This CDR3 region has 13 residues. The ends were cut back, 7 bases at V and 7 bases at J, with 13 bases in the middle. In germline, CDR1 is MGHDK, CDR2 SYGVNS. DNA for the CDR3: TGTGCCAGCACCGTATTCGTAGGCGGGGAGCTGTTTTTT. Its protein product is CASTVFVGGELFF.

This chain connects TRBV12-3 or TRBV12-4 to TRBJ1-1; tentatively, D is TRBD1 (5 bases). The CDR3 is made up of 13 amino acids. V gave up 3 bases and J gave up 7 bases, with 12 bases separating them. CDR3 coding DNA: TGTGCCAGCAGTTTCCGGACACTACTTGAAGCTTTCTTT. As protein: CASSFRTLLEAFF.